This record covers a single T cell receptor beta chain. The data stem from a study of blood T cell repertoires in COVID-19. Study overall: Donors in the United States, Italy and Spain gave samples during acute or convalescent COVID-19.

Per the original data handling: Amplification of reference gene primers provided the estimated nucleated cell counts. Assay: immunoSEQ multiplex PCR; the TCRdb copy retains only in-frame clones and omits some. V and J calls and clone size follow that table, whereas D and trimming were derived from the DNA. This table holds about 60,000 clones, around four fifths found once. Trimming cost V 1 base and J 10 bases, with 8 bases left between them. Germline-derived CDR1 and CDR2 are LGHDT and YNNKEL (reference sequence). This CDR3 spans 12 amino acids. This TCR was sampled from a human donor in a cohort sampled during active COVID-19. V usage is TRBV3-1 (or the pseudogene TRBV3-2) and J usage is TRBJ2-1; the D gene is possibly TRBD1 (5 bases). The sequenced material came from peripheral blood. The CDR3 sequence is CASSQGNREQFF. The CDR3 nucleotides are TGTGCCAGCAGCCAAGGGAACAGGGAGCAGTTCTTC.